These 13 T cell receptor beta chains were sequenced from one sample in a study of blood T cell repertoires in COVID-19. Sequenced by immunoSEQ multiplex PCR; TCRdb stores in-frame clones only, minus some. The data show 75,000 to 90,000 clones, 80% seen once. What was sequenced was peripheral blood. All receptors come from a woman aged 70-85 years with acute or convalescent COVID-19.

The chain joins TRBV4-3 to TRBJ1-4; D not resolved. This CDR3 spans 17 amino acids. Per the germline V gene, CDR1 is LGHNA and CDR2 is YSLEER. V was shortened by 4 bases and J by 5 bases, with 20 bases between the two germline ends. Here the CDR3 reads CASSPSWRNWANEKLFF. The DNA for the CDR3 is TGCGCCAGCAGCCCCTCCTGGCGAAATTGGGCCAATGAAAAACTGTTTTTT.

In regard to this clone: The sample carries other DNA sequences with the same CDR3. The chain carries TRBV12-3 or TRBV12-4 and TRBJ1-2; TRBD1 aligns across 7 bases. Unmatched junction bases numbered 2, after V lost 2 bases and J lost 5 bases. This CDR3 has 13 amino acids. The chain's CDR3 is CASSLTGEYGYTF. The CDR3 coding sequence is TGTGCCAGCAGTTTAACAGGGGAATATGGCTACACCTTC.

This clone has just one count. The chain links TRBV5-8 to TRBJ2-7, with D maybe TRBD2 (6 bases). V was pared by 4 bases and J by 6 bases, with 11 bases between. CDR3 size: 12 residues. CDR1 is SGHTS, CDR2 YDEGEE, per germline. CDR3 sequence reads: CASSRVGGEQYF. CDR3 bases: TGTGCCAGCAGCAGGGTCGGGGGCGAGCAGTACTTC.

In its sample, this clone was seen a few times. The chain combines TRBV6-5 with TRBJ1-2, with a possible D match to TRBD1 (5 bases). This CDR3 has 12 amino acids. From germline, CDR1 is MNHEY and CDR2 SVGAGI. Trimming cost V 4 bases and J 6 bases, with 9 bases left between them. The CDR3 reads CASSFGGHGYTF. As DNA, the CDR3 is TGTGCCAGCAGTTTCGGGGGTCATGGCTACACCTTC.

This clone was detected a few times. The chain couples TRBV28 to TRBJ1-2; weak D call: TRBD1 (6 bases). Germline V gene lookup returns CDR1 MDHEN and CDR2 SYDVKM. The germline V and J ends were trimmed by 10 bases and 4 bases, with 16 bases remaining between them. The CDR3 covers 13 residues. The CDR3 here is CATAPGAGYGYTF. CDR3 nucleotides: TGTGCCACCGCCCCAGGGGCTGGCTATGGCTACACCTTC.

The chain has TRBV19 and TRBJ1-6; 10 bases match TRBD1. V trimming: 6 bases; J trimming: 7 bases; junction bases outside the gene matches: 6. The germline V gene encodes CDR1 LNHDA and CDR2 SQIVND (reference sequence). The CDR3 sequence is 15 residues long. CDR3 sequence reads: CASRTRGQGNSPLHF. The CDR3 region has the DNA TGTGCCAGTAGAACCCGGGGACAGGGGAATTCACCCCTCCACTTT. Filled out from reference TRBV19 and TRBJ1-6, the complete variable domain reads DGGITQSPKYLFRKEGQNVTLSCEQNLNHDAMYWYRQDPGQGLRLIYYSQIVNDFQKGDIAEGYSVSREKKESFPLTVTSAQKNPTAFYLCASRTRGQGNSPLHFGNGTRLTVT.

The V and J genes are TRBV6-2 or TRBV6-3 and TRBJ1-1; the D gene is possibly TRBD1 (5 bases). V was cut by 0 bases and J by 0 bases, with 14 bases left in between. Germline-derived CDR1 and CDR2 are MNHEY and SVGEGT. The CDR3 consists of 17 residues. CDR3 in DNA: TGTGCCAGCAGTTACTCGGGCAGGGTGAGCTTGAACACTGAAGCTTTCTTT. Encoded protein: CASSYSGRVSLNTEAFF.

The V and J genes are TRBV14 and TRBJ2-1; 9 bases agree with TRBD2. The CDR3 totals 17 residues. Trimming at V came to 0 bases and at J to 4 bases, leaving 7 bases not matched to a gene. Germline CDR1 is SGHDN and CDR2 is FVKESK. In nucleotides, the CDR3 is TGTGCCAGCAGCCAAGAAAAGACTAGCGGATTTTACAATGAGCAGTTCTTC. Its translation is CASSQEKTSGFYNEQFF.

The rearrangement links TRBV4-1 to TRBJ2-7; 7 bases map to TRBD2. After removal of 0 bases from V and 0 bases from J, the junction contained 5 bases not matched to a gene. Germline V gene sequence: CDR1 MGHRA, CDR2 YSYEKL. This CDR3 has 16 amino acids. CDR3 sequence: CASSQEGGESSYEQYF. In nucleotides, the CDR3 is TGCGCCAGCAGCCAAGAGGGGGGGGAAAGCTCCTACGAGCAGTACTTC.

This rearrangement joins TRBV9 to TRBJ1-1; maybe TRBD1 (5 bases). Trimming cost V 0 bases and J 1 base, with 10 bases left between them. Germline CDR1 is SGDLS and CDR2 is YYNGEE. This CDR3 is 15 amino acids long. The CDR3 loop reads CASSVADRWNTEAFF. CDR3 DNA: TGTGCCAGCAGCGTAGCTGACAGATGGAACACTGAAGCTTTCTTT.

This chain joins TRBV10-3 and TRBJ2-7, with D perhaps TRBD2 (5 bases). CDR3 length: 15 residues. V was cut by 0 bases and J by 2 bases, with 11 bases left in between. Germline-derived CDR1 and CDR2 are ENHRY and SYGVKD. The CDR3 sequence is CAISESPTTPYEQYF. The CDR3 DNA reads as TGTGCCATCAGTGAGTCGCCGACTACACCCTACGAGCAGTACTTC.

This chain's CDR3 is CASSGDSSYNEQFF. CDR3 nucleotides: TGTGCCAGCAGCGGGGACAGCTCCTACAATGAGCAGTTCTTC. The V gene is TRBV2, the J gene TRBJ2-1; 7 nucleotides match TRBD1. The CDR3 covers 14 residues. Germline V CDR1 and CDR2: SNHLY, FYNNEI. V shed 6 bases, J shed 0 bases, and the junction held 2 bases outside the gene matches. Complete variable domain (other parts from reference TRBV2 and TRBJ2-1): EPEVTQTPSHQVTQMGQEVILRCVPISNHLYFYWYRQILGQKVEFLVSFYNNEISEKSEIFDDQFSVERPDGSNFTLKIRSTKLEDSAMYFCASSGDSSYNEQFFGPGTRLTVL.

In DNA form, the CDR3 reads TGTGCCAGTAGTACGCAGGGAATAGGGTACACTGAAGCTTTCTTT. It specifies CASSTQGIGYTEAFF. The chain links TRBV19 to TRBJ1-1; a possible D gene is TRBD1 (5 bases). Per germline, CDR1 LNHDA and CDR2 SQIVND (reference sequence). With 4 bases removed from V and 3 bases from J, the gap between germline ends came to 15 bases. The CDR3 runs to 15 residues.